These T cell receptor beta chains were read from a single sample in a study of blood T cells in healthy people across ages. One entry per CDR3 protein results from TCRdb running MiXCR on the 5' RACE reads. The data show about 1 million distinct CDR3 sequences, more than 35% seen once. Sequenced: blood. Receptors were obtained from a woman aged 55-75 years in good health. The CDR3 runs from the conserved cysteine through the conserved F or W. The D gene is left open where the match is weak. For some rows the clone size is stated as once, few or many, or as a class when expanded; others skip it.

clone_size: few
cdr3_length: 15
v_call: TRBV12-3/TRBV12-4
d_call: TRBD2
j_call: TRBJ2-5
cdr3_nt: TGTGCCAGCAGTTTCTCTAGCGGGGATTACTCGAGGCAGTACTTC
cdr3_aa: CASSFSSGDYSRQYF

clone_size: few
cdr3_length: 12
v_call: TRBV5-6
d_call: -
j_call: TRBJ2-5
cdr3_nt: TGTGCCAGCAGAAAATACGGGGAGACCCAGTACTTC
cdr3_aa: CASRKYGETQYF

clone_size: -
cdr3_length: 19
v_call: TRBV14
d_call: TRBD2
j_call: TRBJ2-3
cdr3_nt: TGTGCCAGCAGCCAAGATTTCGGTAGCGGGAGGGCCTCGACAGATACGCAGTATTTT
cdr3_aa: CASSQDFGSGRASTDTQYF

clone_size: -
cdr3_length: 15
v_call: TRBV5-1
d_call: TRBD2
j_call: TRBJ2-1
cdr3_nt: TGCGACAGCAGCTTATGGCGGGAGCATAACAATGAGCAGTTCTTC
cdr3_aa: CDSSLWREHNNEQFF

clone_size: few
cdr3_length: 13
v_call: TRBV7-3
d_call: -
j_call: TRBJ2-1
cdr3_nt: TGTGCCAGCAGCCGGGGAACTTCAAGGGGGCAGTTCTTC
cdr3_aa: CASSRGTSRGQFF

clone_size: few
cdr3_length: 12
v_call: TRBV29-1
d_call: -
j_call: TRBJ2-7
cdr3_nt: TGCAGCGTTGAGGGCAGGGAATACGAGCAGTACTTC
cdr3_aa: CSVEGREYEQYF

clone_size: few
cdr3_length: 14
v_call: TRBV9
d_call: -
j_call: TRBJ2-7
cdr3_nt: TGTGCCAGCAGCGTAGGGCGGTCCAGGGGCGAGCAGTACTTC
cdr3_aa: CASSVGRSRGEQYF

clone_size: -
cdr3_length: 19
v_call: TRBV5-1
d_call: TRBD1
j_call: TRBJ1-5
cdr3_nt: TGCGCCAGCAGCCTGGACAGGGGGCCAACCCGCCACGGTAATCAGCCCCAGCATTTT
cdr3_aa: CASSLDRGPTRHGNQPQHF

clone_size: few
cdr3_length: 14
v_call: TRBV3-1
d_call: -
j_call: TRBJ2-7
cdr3_nt: TGTGCCAGCAGCCAAAGACAGACGACCTACGAGCAGTACTTC
cdr3_aa: CASSQRQTTYEQYF

clone_size: -
cdr3_length: 16
v_call: TRBV7-6
d_call: TRBD1
j_call: TRBJ1-6
cdr3_nt: TGTGCCAGCAGCCGCCGGGACAGGGAGTTTGGTTCACCCCTCCACTTT
cdr3_aa: CASSRRDREFGSPLHF

clone_size: -
cdr3_length: 15
v_call: TRBV10-2
d_call: TRBD2
j_call: TRBJ2-7
cdr3_nt: TGCGCCAGCAGACCAACGGGACTAGCTCTAAGGGAGCAGTACTTC
cdr3_aa: CASRPTGLALREQYF

clone_size: few
cdr3_length: 19
v_call: TRBV7-9
d_call: TRBD1
j_call: TRBJ2-5
cdr3_nt: TGTGCCAGCAGCTTGTATATCCCAAGAGGGACAGGGGGCGGAGAGACCCAGTACTTC
cdr3_aa: CASSLYIPRGTGGGETQYF

clone_size: -
cdr3_length: 16
v_call: TRBV3-1
d_call: -
j_call: TRBJ2-1
cdr3_nt: TGTGCCAGCAGCTCACTAGCCTTCGGAATTAACAATGAGCAGTTCTTC
cdr3_aa: CASSSLAFGINNEQFF

clone_size: -
cdr3_length: 18
v_call: TRBV27
d_call: TRBD2
j_call: TRBJ2-7
cdr3_nt: TGTGCCAGCAGTTCTCCTGGGACTAGCGGGAGCATTCAATACGAGCAGTACTTC
cdr3_aa: CASSSPGTSGSIQYEQYF

clone_size: -
cdr3_length: 15
v_call: TRBV12-3/TRBV12-4
d_call: TRBD2
j_call: TRBJ2-3
cdr3_nt: TGTGCCAGCGCAAACAAGCGGGAGATTACAGATACGCAGTATTTT
cdr3_aa: CASANKREITDTQYF

clone_size: -
cdr3_length: 16
v_call: TRBV2
d_call: TRBD1
j_call: TRBJ2-3
cdr3_nt: TGTGCCAGCAGTGGCGGACAGGGGGCGGCCCAAGATACGCAGTATTTT
cdr3_aa: CASSGGQGAAQDTQYF

clone_size: few
cdr3_length: 15
v_call: TRBV20-1
d_call: TRBD1
j_call: TRBJ1-4
cdr3_nt: TGCAGTGCTAGAGGGACAGGGACGTCTAATGAAAAACTGTTTTTT
cdr3_aa: CSARGTGTSNEKLFF

clone_size: few
cdr3_length: 12
v_call: TRBV25-1
d_call: -
j_call: TRBJ2-7
cdr3_nt: TGTGCCAGCAGTGAATACGTCTACGAGCAGTACTTC
cdr3_aa: CASSEYVYEQYF

clone_size: -
cdr3_length: 16
v_call: TRBV5-1
d_call: TRBD2
j_call: TRBJ2-1
cdr3_nt: TGCGCCAGCAGCCCGGGGGCGGGACTAGAGTTGCCTGAGCAGTTCTTC
cdr3_aa: CASSPGAGLELPEQFF

clone_size: -
cdr3_length: 18
v_call: TRBV20-1
d_call: -
j_call: TRBJ2-3
cdr3_nt: TGCAGTGCTAGAAACTACCCACGGGACCGAATTATGACAGATACGCAGTATTTT
cdr3_aa: CSARNYPRDRIMTDTQYF

clone_size: -
cdr3_length: 12
v_call: TRBV29-1
d_call: -
j_call: TRBJ1-2
cdr3_nt: TGCAGCGTTGAAGGTCGGGGCTCCGGCTACACCTTC
cdr3_aa: CSVEGRGSGYTF

clone_size: -
cdr3_length: 14
v_call: TRBV12-3/TRBV12-4
d_call: -
j_call: TRBJ2-5
cdr3_nt: TGTGCCTCTCGGTGGTGGCAGGGCTTGGAGACCCAGTACTTC
cdr3_aa: CASRWWQGLETQYF

clone_size: -
cdr3_length: 15
v_call: TRBV27
d_call: TRBD2
j_call: TRBJ2-7
cdr3_nt: TGTGCCAGCTGCAGGCGGGGGGCAGTTGCCTACGAGCAGTACTTC
cdr3_aa: CASCRRGAVAYEQYF

clone_size: -
cdr3_length: 14
v_call: TRBV12-3/TRBV12-4
d_call: -
j_call: TRBJ2-3
cdr3_nt: TGTGCCAACAACCTCGGGTTGAGCACAGATACGCAGTATTTT
cdr3_aa: CANNLGLSTDTQYF

clone_size: -
cdr3_length: 14
v_call: TRBV24-1
d_call: -
j_call: TRBJ2-4
cdr3_nt: TGTGCCACCAGGGAGCTACTAGCCAAAAACATTCAGTACTTC
cdr3_aa: CATRELLAKNIQYF

clone_size: few
cdr3_length: 13
v_call: TRBV13
d_call: TRBD2
j_call: TRBJ2-7
cdr3_nt: TGTGCCAGCAGCCAAACTAGCGTGGGAGAGCAGTACTTC
cdr3_aa: CASSQTSVGEQYF

clone_size: -
cdr3_length: 16
v_call: TRBV27
d_call: TRBD2
j_call: TRBJ2-7
cdr3_nt: TGTGCCAGCAGGGGAGCCGGGACTAAGAGCTCCTACGAGCAGTACTTC
cdr3_aa: CASRGAGTKSSYEQYF

clone_size: -
cdr3_length: 16
v_call: TRBV11-2
d_call: TRBD2
j_call: TRBJ2-3
cdr3_nt: TGTGCCAGCAGCTTAGGGACTAGCGGGAACACAGATACGCAGTATTTT
cdr3_aa: CASSLGTSGNTDTQYF

clone_size: few
cdr3_length: 16
v_call: TRBV6-1
d_call: -
j_call: TRBJ2-4
cdr3_nt: TGTGCCAGCAGTGAGAAGTTACGGGAGGCCAAAAACATTCAGTACTTC
cdr3_aa: CASSEKLREAKNIQYF

clone_size: few
cdr3_length: 15
v_call: TRBV20-1
d_call: TRBD2
j_call: TRBJ2-1
cdr3_nt: TGCAGTGCTAGAGTATCGGGACTAGCGGCCAATGAGCAGTTCTTC
cdr3_aa: CSARVSGLAANEQFF